One T cell receptor (beta chain) is described in this entry. This clone was recorded only once. Its antigen remains unidentified. Base quality data are lacking; no much larger clone is found one base away. This entry comes from a study of a mutant IDH1 vaccine in newly diagnosed glioma (dated by TCRdb to the early 2020s). About the investigation overall: Across visits V03 through V10, patients got a total of eight vaccinations, given in weeks 1, 3, 5, 7, 11, 15, 19 and 23. Vaccination was initiated 4-6 weeks after radiotherapy alone, or concurrently with temozolomide cycles in the chemotherapy-containing groups. Of the roughly 32 patients who were treated, about 60% were male and approximately 40% were female, and the mean age was roughly 40 years. Before enrollment, patients had received standard therapy of radiotherapy alone, temozolomide alone, or radiochemotherapy with temozolomide; most received the combination. Peripheral blood was collected at six visits: V03 (baseline), V05, V07, V10, V12 and V13. Longitudinal TCRB deep sequencing was performed for about 25 treated patients wherever samples were available for exploratory analyses.

Sample time point, as interpreted from the label and publication: week 23, last vaccination. Every vaccine dose consisted of 300 ug of a 20-mer mutant IDH1 peptide in Montanide, administered subcutaneously together with topical imiquimod. Newly diagnosed WHO grade 3 or 4 IDH1-mutant astrocytomas showing loss of nuclear ATRX were present in the donors. The samples were drawn from NOA16, a multicentre, single-arm, open-label phase I trial in Germany that tested a mutant IDH1 peptide vaccine in humans for the first time. Genomic DNA for TCRB sequencing was extracted from EDTA blood using the DNeasy Blood and Tissue Kit. Receptor libraries were prepared by the immunoSEQ multiplex PCR assay. The hsTCRB Kit was used according to the manufacturer's protocol to amplify rearranged TCR beta chain sequences. TCRB libraries were sequenced on an Illumina MiSeq. The paper's processing steps were these. The proprietary platform of the kit vendor was used for demultiplexing, trimming and gene mapping. In its TCRdb copy, this immuneACCESS table keeps in-frame sequences only and misses some clones. Where compared with another copy, unresolved V genes explain less than half of these, and the others have no known cause. V, J and clone size derive from that table, while D and trimming were established from the DNA sequence. The sample data list about 33,000 clones, and 88% of these were observed just once. About 2.3% of the sample goes to the ten largest clones.

General findings and caveats noted by the study authors: Availability determined which PBMC samples were chosen for TCRB deep sequencing. According to the authors, sample limitations meant that analyses of patient blood samples could not be reproduced. Immune responses induced by the vaccine were seen in more than 85% of patients across multiple MHC alleles. No apparent relationship was observed between pseudoprogression and alterations in the top peripheral T cell clonotypes detected by TCRB sequencing.

The germline ends are 6 bases apart after V is trimmed by 4 bases and J by 3 bases. From the cysteine up to the phenylalanine, the CDR3 has a length of 12 residues. Solely the CDR3 DNA is kept, with 36 bases framed from the first base. From the germline V gene (reference sequence), CDR1 is SGHKS and CDR2 is YYEKEE. The source material was PBMCs, sampled from a glioma patient whose treatment included an IDH1 peptide vaccine. The receptor chain draws on TRBV5-5 and TRBJ2-3, with the D segment identity uncertain. This clonotype was sampled from a man aged 40-50 years with glioma. CDR3 sequence: CASSSHTDTQYF. The nucleotide sequence is TGTGCCAGCAGCAGTCATACAGATACGCAGTATTTT.